The rows below give T cell receptor beta chains drawn from one sample of a study of T cell changes during pregnancy in multiple sclerosis. The repertoire was sequenced with immunoSEQ multiplex PCR; TCRdb's copy has only in-frame clones and lacks some. This table holds roughly 59,000 clones, roughly 92% found once. Sequencing used CD8+ T cells from peripheral blood mononuclear cells, obtained in the second trimester of pregnancy. Receptor source: a female donor with multiple sclerosis, enrolled in a pregnancy study. Each CDR3 is given with its conserved first and last residue. A D gene is named only where the DNA matches it firmly. The size entry is marked missing in some rows and otherwise reads once, few, many or a size class.

size	D	J	V	DNA	CDR3
.	TRBD2	TRBJ2-1	TRBV30	TGTGCCTGGAGGGCAACCGGGACTAGCCTTATGGATGAGCAGTTCTTC	CAWRATGTSLMDEQFF
.	.	TRBJ2-2	TRBV4-1	TGCGCCAGCAGCCAAGATCTTCCAGCCGGGGAGCTGTTTTTT	CASSQDLPAGELFF
.	.	TRBJ1-4	TRBV6-1	TGTGCCAGCAGTGTTCCAGGGGCGGCGATGGCTAATGAAAAACTGTTTTTT	CASSVPGAAMANEKLFF
.	TRBD2	TRBJ2-1	TRBV7-9	TGTGCCAGCAGCCGGACTAGCGGGAGTCCGAATGAGCAGTTCTTC	CASSRTSGSPNEQFF
.	.	TRBJ2-7	TRBV12-2	TGTGCAAGTCGCTTCCTCGGGGGGCGGGCTAGCGGGAAATTATCCTACGAGCAGTACTTC	CASRFLGGRASGKLSYEQYF
once	.	TRBJ2-5	TRBV5-1	TGCGCCAGCAGCCCGGCAGGGGAAGAGACCCAGTACTTC	CASSPAGEETQYF
once	.	TRBJ2-3	TRBV19	TGTGCCAGTAGTATAGGGTTACTAGTTTCAGATACGCAGTATTTT	CASSIGLLVSDTQYF
.	.	TRBJ2-5	TRBV2	TGTGCCAGCTCAGGTGTGGGCCTAAAGACCCAGTACTTC	CASSGVGLKTQYF
.	.	TRBJ1-3	TRBV7-9	TGCTACCTCACCGAATTGGGAGGGAACACCATATATTTT	CYLTELGGNTIYF
.	.	TRBJ2-1	TRBV13	TGTGCCAGCAGCTCCTTCAATGAGCAGTTCTTC	CASSSFNEQFF
.	TRBD1	TRBJ2-2	TRBV6-1	TGTGCCAGCAGTGAAGCTCCGGGACAGGGGGCCGGGGAGCTGTTTTTT	CASSEAPGQGAGELFF
.	.	TRBJ2-2	TRBV19	TGTGCCAGTAGTATGTCTGACACCGGGGAGCTGTTTTTT	CASSMSDTGELFF
.	TRBD1	TRBJ1-5	TRBV19	TGTGCCAGTAGTATGACAGGGGATCAGCCCCAGCATTTT	CASSMTGDQPQHF
.	.	TRBJ1-3	TRBV9	TGTGCCAGCAGCGCGCCGGGTCCCTCTGGAAACACCATATATTTT	CASSAPGPSGNTIYF
.	TRBD1	TRBJ2-2	TRBV19	TGTGCCACAAAGGGGGGACAGGGTGATACCGGGGAGCTGTTTTTT	CATKGGQGDTGELFF
.	.	TRBJ1-1	TRBV28	TGTGCCAGCAGTTTATATCGCGGCTCCTACACTGAAGCTTTCTTT	CASSLYRGSYTEAFF
.	TRBD2	TRBJ2-7	TRBV19	TGTGCCAGGGGGGGTCTAGCGGGAGGGGGCGAGCAGTACTTC	CARGGLAGGGEQYF
.	TRBD1	TRBJ2-7	TRBV5-1	TGCGCCAGTCAAGGGGCAGGGGGCGTCTACGAGCAGTACTTC	CASQGAGGVYEQYF
.	.	TRBJ2-7	TRBV11-2	TGTGCCAGCAGCTTAGGTCCAGGGGAGACTCTATACGAGCAGTACTTC	CASSLGPGETLYEQYF
.	TRBD2	TRBJ2-2	TRBV7-8	TGTGCCAGCAGCGAAATAGCGGGAGGTACCGGGGAGCTGTTTTTT	CASSEIAGGTGELFF